A selection of T cell receptor beta chains follows, all from one sample in a study of T cell changes during pregnancy in multiple sclerosis. The repertoire was sequenced with immunoSEQ multiplex PCR; TCRdb's copy has only in-frame clones and lacks some. This sample has over 30,000 clones, with approximately 94% found just once. The sample consisted of CD4+ T cells from peripheral blood mononuclear cells, taken after pregnancy. The source of these receptors is a female donor with multiple sclerosis, enrolled in a pregnancy study. Each CDR3 is given with its conserved first and last residue. A D gene is named only where the DNA matches it firmly. The size of a clone is reported for some rows only, either as once, few or many, or as a class for expanded clones.

v_gene: TRBV19; j_gene: TRBJ2-6; abundance: -; d_gene: -; CDR3aa: CASSSGDSGANVLTF; CDR3nt: TGTGCCAGTAGTTCAGGGGACTCTGGGGCCAACGTCCTGACTTTC
v_gene: TRBV19; j_gene: TRBJ1-5; abundance: -; d_gene: TRBD1; CDR3aa: CASSIVSAGGQPQHF; CDR3nt: TGTGCCAGTAGTATAGTATCGGCAGGGGGCCAGCCCCAGCATTTT
v_gene: TRBV25-1; j_gene: TRBJ2-1; abundance: -; d_gene: TRBD1; CDR3aa: CASSELRTGLYNEQFF; CDR3nt: TGTGCCAGCAGTGAACTTAGGACAGGGTTGTACAATGAGCAGTTCTTC
v_gene: TRBV2; j_gene: TRBJ2-7; abundance: -; d_gene: TRBD2; CDR3aa: CASRGGYEQYF; CDR3nt: TGTGCCAGCCGCGGGGGCTACGAGCAGTACTTC
v_gene: TRBV19; j_gene: TRBJ1-3; abundance: once; d_gene: -; CDR3aa: CASSIDFAGLSMLSGNTIYF; CDR3nt: TGTGCCAGTAGTATAGATTTTGCAGGGCTCTCCATGCTCTCTGGAAACACCATATATTTT
v_gene: TRBV5-4; j_gene: TRBJ1-2; abundance: -; d_gene: -; CDR3aa: CASSLEVLSRGGYGYTF; CDR3nt: TGTGCCAGCAGCTTGGAGGTCTTAAGCAGGGGCGGGTATGGCTACACCTTC
v_gene: TRBV7-6; j_gene: TRBJ2-3; abundance: -; d_gene: TRBD2; CDR3aa: CASSFGGETDTQYF; CDR3nt: TGTGCCAGCAGCTTCGGGGGGGAGACAGATACGCAGTATTTT
v_gene: TRBV18; j_gene: TRBJ1-5; abundance: -; d_gene: TRBD1; CDR3aa: CASSQGTGGLNQPQHF; CDR3nt: TGTGCCAGCTCACAAGGGACAGGGGGCCTGAATCAGCCCCAGCATTTT
v_gene: TRBV5-1; j_gene: TRBJ2-2; abundance: -; d_gene: -; CDR3aa: CASSLDRDTGELFF; CDR3nt: TGCGCCAGCAGCTTGGACAGGGACACCGGGGAGCTGTTTTTT
v_gene: TRBV13; j_gene: TRBJ2-3; abundance: -; d_gene: -; CDR3aa: CASSLAPTGQDTQYF; CDR3nt: TGTGCCAGCAGCTTAGCCCCAACAGGGCAAGATACGCAGTATTTT
v_gene: TRBV6-5; j_gene: TRBJ1-4; abundance: -; d_gene: TRBD1; CDR3aa: CASRYQGGTGEKLFF; CDR3nt: TGTGCCAGCAGGTACCAAGGAGGGACAGGTGAAAAACTGTTTTTT
v_gene: TRBV6-1; j_gene: TRBJ2-7; abundance: -; d_gene: -; CDR3aa: CASSEALLGRHSYEQYF; CDR3nt: TGTGCCAGCAGTGAAGCGCTTCTGGGGAGACACTCCTACGAGCAGTACTTC
v_gene: TRBV18; j_gene: TRBJ1-5; abundance: few; d_gene: -; CDR3aa: CAIAGGNQPQHF; CDR3nt: TGTGCCATCGCGGGCGGGAATCAGCCCCAGCATTTT
v_gene: TRBV27; j_gene: TRBJ2-7; abundance: -; d_gene: -; CDR3aa: CASTHRATLIYEQYF; CDR3nt: TGTGCCAGCACCCACAGGGCTACTCTAATCTACGAGCAGTACTTC
v_gene: TRBV10-3; j_gene: TRBJ2-3; abundance: -; d_gene: -; CDR3aa: CAISEGGAHTDTQYF; CDR3nt: TGTGCCATCAGTGAGGGGGGGGCACACACAGATACGCAGTATTTT
v_gene: TRBV27; j_gene: TRBJ1-1; abundance: -; d_gene: -; CDR3aa: CASSLMRGIAEAFF; CDR3nt: TGTGCCAGCAGTTTAATGAGGGGGATTGCTGAAGCTTTCTTT
v_gene: TRBV19; j_gene: TRBJ1-1; abundance: -; d_gene: -; CDR3aa: CASSIVAGENTEAFF; CDR3nt: TGTGCCAGTAGTATAGTCGCGGGGGAGAACACTGAAGCTTTCTTT